Each of the 32 T cell receptor beta chains below was sequenced from the same sample in a study of blood T cell repertoires in COVID-19 (dated by TCRdb to the early 2020s). To prepare the library, the immunoSEQ multiplex PCR assay was applied. TCRdb took this table from immuneACCESS and kept in-frame rearrangements with V and J called. Such tables lack part of the clones; where checked against another copy, unresolved V genes explain under half of the gap, and the rest is unexplained. This sample comprises about 250,000 clones, about 90% of them detected only once. The ten largest account for 1.3% to 1.5% of the sample. Sequencing used peripheral blood. All receptors come from an elderly man with acute or convalescent COVID-19.

This sequence joins TRBV7-9 and TRBJ2-1; TRBD2 matches 10 bases. The CDR3 extends over 16 amino acids. Per the germline V gene, CDR1 is SEHNR and CDR2 is FQNEAQ (reference sequence). V dropped 5 bases and J dropped 3; count of bases not matched to a gene: 7. In DNA form, the CDR3 reads TGTGCCAGCAGCCCCATTAGCGGGAGGAACTACAATGAGCAGTTCTTC. Translation: CASSPISGRNYNEQFF.

The V gene is TRBV4-1, the J gene TRBJ1-2, with 8 bases lining up with TRBD1. The CDR3 covers 16 residues. The J segment lost 5 bases and the V segment lost 0 bases, leaving 8 bases of the junction unmatched. The germline V gene has CDR1 MGHRA and CDR2 YSYEKL. CDR3 residues: CASSQEWQGAGYGYTF. The CDR3 DNA follows: TGCGCCAGCAGCCAAGAGTGGCAGGGGGCGGGATATGGCTACACCTTC.

Note on this clone: Other nucleotide sequences in the sample specify the same CDR3. The rearrangement uses TRBV20-1 and TRBJ2-7; D remains ambiguous. The CDR3 totals 11 residues. Germline CDR1 is DFQATT and CDR2 is SNEGSKA (reference sequence). Trimming took off 3 bases at V and 2 bases at J, with 5 bases between the two ends. In DNA, the CDR3 is TGCAGTGCTAGGGGCCCCTACGAGCAGTACTTC. This gives the protein CSARGPYEQYF.

This chain joins TRBV3-1 (or the pseudogene TRBV3-2) and TRBJ2-5, with 13 positions matching TRBD2. The CDR3 consists of 19 residues. J gave up 4 bases and V 4 bases, and 15 bases lay outside the gene matches. Germline CDR1 reads LGHDT; CDR2 reads YNNKEL (reference sequence). CDR3: CASSRFRLAGGGSGETQYF. CDR3 in DNA: TGTGCCAGCAGCCGCTTTCGACTAGCGGGAGGCGGGTCCGGAGAGACCCAGTACTTC.

This rearrangement joins TRBV5-8 to TRBJ2-7, with D possibly TRBD2 on 5 matching bases. Per germline, CDR1 SGHTS and CDR2 YDEGEE. The CDR3 is 15 amino acids. V lost 3 bases, J lost 6 bases, and 19 bases lay in between. This CDR3 reads CASSWTDPSVSEQYF. The CDR3 DNA sequence: TGTGCCAGCAGCTGGACTGACCCGTCAGTTAGCGAGCAGTACTTC.

The genes are TRBV3-1 (or the pseudogene TRBV3-2) and TRBJ2-1; TRBD2 is a possible D gene (6 bases). Per the germline V gene, CDR1 is LGHDT and CDR2 is YNNKEL (reference sequence). Trimming took 6 bases from V and 8 from J, leaving 17 bases between them. The CDR3 has 14 residues. CDR3 in DNA: TGTGCCAGCAGTGAGGGGAGGCTAGCCTATGAGCAGTTCTTC. Translation gives CASSEGRLAYEQFF.

This rearrangement joins TRBV19 to TRBJ1-5, with 10 positions matching TRBD1. Trimming at V came to 3 bases and at J to 3 bases, leaving 5 bases not matched to a gene. The V gene's germline CDR1 is LNHDA and CDR2 SQIVND (reference sequence). This CDR3 comprises 16 residues. CDR3 bases: TGTGCCAGTAGTATGGGACAGGGGAGCCTCAATCAGCCCCAGCATTTT. Translated: CASSMGQGSLNQPQHF.

The chain couples TRBV7-2 to TRBJ2-2; D is unresolved. This CDR3 has 17 residues. Trimming took 0 bases from V and 0 from J, leaving 11 bases between them. CDR1 is SGHTA and CDR2 is FQGNSA in the germline V gene. CDR3: CASSLASSIANTGELFF. CDR3 in DNA: TGTGCCAGCAGCTTAGCGTCCAGTATCGCGAACACCGGGGAGCTGTTTTTT.

This clone was picked up one time. The chain recombines TRBV2 with TRBJ2-7, with 9 bases aligning to TRBD1. The CDR3 totals 14 residues. V shed 6 bases, J shed 2 bases, and the junction held 5 bases outside the gene matches. Germline V gives CDR1 SNHLY, CDR2 FYNNEI. The CDR3 DNA is TGTGCCAGCAGCCACGGACAGGGGCCCTACGAGCAGTACTTC. Encoded protein: CASSHGQGPYEQYF.

V usage is TRBV27 and J usage is TRBJ2-5, with a possible D match to TRBD1 (7 bases). The V end was cut by 3 bases, the J end by 2 bases, with 10 bases between. The CDR3 contains 14 residues. Germline CDR1 MNHEY, CDR2 SMNVEV (reference sequence). DNA for the CDR3: TGTGCCAGCAGTTTGGGGGGACAGCAAGAGACCCAGTACTTC. This translates into CASSLGGQQETQYF.

This chain links TRBV7-9 with TRBJ2-5; the D gene is possibly TRBD2 (6 bases). Trimming removed 3 bases at V and 5 bases at J, with 10 bases between. In germline, CDR1 is SEHNR, CDR2 FQNEAQ (reference sequence). The CDR3 extends over 13 amino acids. CDR3 sequence reads: CASSFTSYETQYF. CDR3 DNA: TGTGCCAGCAGCTTCACTAGCTATGAGACCCAGTACTTC.

The rearrangement links TRBV4-1 to TRBJ2-4, with 9 nucleotides matching TRBD1. This CDR3 contains 17 residues. Germline CDR1 MGHRA, CDR2 YSYEKL. Trimming took 2 bases from V and 2 from J; bases not matched to a gene: 7. CDR3 region: CASSQPQGANSKNIQYF. DNA for the CDR3: TGCGCCAGCAGCCAACCACAGGGGGCGAATTCCAAAAACATTCAGTACTTC.

The V gene is TRBV7-2, the J gene TRBJ1-1; 12 bases line up with TRBD1. The germline V gene has CDR1 SGHTA and CDR2 FQGNSA. CDR3 length: 17 amino acids. J lost 3 bases, V lost 7 bases, and 12 bases had no gene match. CDR3 nucleotides: TGTGCCAGCAAAAAACCGGGACAGGGGGCGCTGGACACTGAAGCTTTCTTT. Protein product: CASKKPGQGALDTEAFF.

The chain joins TRBV5-1 to TRBJ2-5; the D is unclear. Germline CDR1 SGHRS, CDR2 YFSETQ. Trimming stripped 1 base from V and 7 bases from J, with 14 bases between. The CDR3 has 14 residues. The CDR3 region is CASSLSPGGGTQYF. CDR3 nucleotide sequence: TGCGCCAGCAGCTTGAGTCCGGGTGGCGGGACCCAGTACTTC.

The chain combines TRBV12-2 with TRBJ2-3; the table's D call, TRBD1, has no DNA check behind it. TRBV12-2 is labeled a pseudogene. The CDR3 is made up of 15 amino acids. The CDR3 DNA sequence: TGTGCAAGTCGCTTAGGGGACAGGCCCCCAGATACGCAGTATTTT. Translated: CASRLGDRPPDTQYF.

The chain combines TRBV6-5 with TRBJ1-5; no definite D call. Trimming pared 2 bases from V and 2 bases from J, leaving 4 bases between. CDR3 size: 13 residues. Germline V CDR1 and CDR2: MNHEY, SVGAGI. The CDR3 nucleotides are TGTGCCAGCAGTTACGGAGGCAATCAGCCCCAGCATTTT. This translates into CASSYGGNQPQHF.

This clone was observed once. The chain couples TRBV27 to TRBJ2-7; D may be TRBD2 (6 bases). Per germline, CDR1 MNHEY and CDR2 SMNVEV (reference sequence). The CDR3 extends over 16 amino acids. V was cut by 0 bases and J by 3 bases, with 15 bases left in between. This chain's CDR3 is CASSLSGGTRLYEQYF. The CDR3 nucleotides read TGTGCCAGCAGTTTATCGGGCGGGACCCGCCTCTACGAGCAGTACTTC.

The CDR3, as DNA: TGCGCCAGCAGCCAAGTCCTGAACAGCCAAGAGACCCAGTACTTC. This encodes CASSQVLNSQETQYF. The chain recombines TRBV4-3 with TRBJ2-5, with D uncertain. The germline V and J ends were trimmed by 1 base and 1 base, with 10 bases remaining between them. The germline CDR1 and CDR2 sequences are LGHNA and YSLEER. This CDR3 spans 15 amino acids.

The chain combines TRBV15 with TRBJ1-3, with D maybe TRBD1 (6 bases). Trimming left V 3 bases short and J 7 bases short, with 19 bases between. CDR3 length: 16 residues. Germline CDR1 reads LNHNV; CDR2 reads YYDKDF (reference sequence). The CDR3 nucleotides are TGTGCCACCAGCAGGGTTGACGAGACAGGCACCAACACCATATATTTT. It translates to CATSRVDETGTNTIYF.

V usage is TRBV7-2 and J usage is TRBJ2-7, with TRBD2 matching over 11 bases. After removal of 3 bases from V and 7 bases from J, the junction contained 17 bases not matched to a gene. The CDR3 runs 18 residues. Germline CDR1 reads SGHTA; CDR2 reads FQGNSA. CDR3 in DNA: TGTGCCAGCAGCTTGGAGACTAGCGGGGCACACACCCCTACTGAGCAGTACTTC. Translation: CASSLETSGAHTPTEQYF.

The rearrangement joins TRBV7-9 to TRBJ2-1; D not resolved. This CDR3 is 14 amino acids long. Germline V gene data show CDR1 as SEHNR and CDR2 as FQNEAQ (reference sequence). Between the trimmed V and J ends, which lost 1 base and 4 bases, there was a span of 8 bases. CDR3 DNA sequence: TGTGCCAGCAGCTTAGAGACTTCTTACAATGAGCAGTTCTTC. Translation gives CASSLETSYNEQFF.

The chain combines TRBV19 with TRBJ2-1; 11 bases align to TRBD2. Germline CDR1 and CDR2: LNHDA and SQIVND (reference sequence). CDR3 length: 16 residues. With V trimmed by 1 base and J by 8 bases, 7 bases remained unmatched. CDR3 sequence (DNA): TGTGCCAGTAGTATAGGGGGGACTAGCGGCTGGGATGAGCAGTTCTTC. Protein product: CASSIGGTSGWDEQFF.

V usage is TRBV19 and J usage is TRBJ2-1; 8 bases match TRBD2. V lost 5 bases, J lost 3 bases, and 9 bases stayed unmatched. CDR3 size: 16 residues. The germline V gene has CDR1 LNHDA and CDR2 SQIVND (reference sequence). This CDR3 is CASSPPGGRHYNEQFF. The CDR3 DNA reads as TGTGCCAGTAGTCCTCCCGGCGGGAGGCACTACAATGAGCAGTTCTTC.

Only a few counts were recorded for this clone. The J gene is TRBJ2-2, the V gene TRBV9; 9 bases match TRBD2. CDR3 length: 17 amino acids. CDR1 and CDR2 from the germline V gene are SGDLS and YYNGEE. V lost 4 bases, J lost 0 bases, and 7 bases stayed unmatched. CDR3 DNA sequence: TGTGCCAGCAGCTTTATGGCGGGAGGGTCGAACACCGGGGAGCTGTTTTTT. Protein: CASSFMAGGSNTGELFF.

The chain combines TRBV4-1 with TRBJ2-3; D not certain. Germline V gene sequence: CDR1 MGHRA, CDR2 YSYEKL. V gave up 4 bases and J gave up 1 base, with 9 bases separating them. The length of the CDR3 is 14 residues. The CDR3 loop is CASSPRIGTDTQYF. The CDR3, as DNA: TGCGCCAGCAGCCCTAGGATCGGCACAGATACGCAGTATTTT.

The CDR3 here is CASSSPSEQYF. As DNA, the CDR3 is TGTGCCAGCAGCTCCCCCTCCGAGCAGTACTTC. J is TRBJ2-7 and V is TRBV7-9, with no clear D. Germline V gives CDR1 SEHNR, CDR2 FQNEAQ (reference sequence). This CDR3 spans 11 amino acids. Trimming removed 4 bases from V and 6 bases from J, with 7 bases in between.

This clone was picked up one time. The chain links TRBV7-2 to TRBJ1-3; 10 nucleotides align to TRBD1. The ends lost 0 bases at V and 4 bases at J; junction bases unmatched: 6. The CDR3 is made up of 17 amino acids. Germline CDR1 reads SGHTA; CDR2 reads FQGNSA. The CDR3, as DNA: TGTGCCAGCAGCTTAGCGCGGGGACAGGGGTCAGGAAACACCATATATTTT. This sequence encodes CASSLARGQGSGNTIYF.

The chain uses TRBV12-3 or TRBV12-4 and TRBJ2-5; perhaps TRBD1 as D (6 bases). The ends were cut back, 0 bases at V and 4 bases at J, with 6 bases in the middle. The CDR3 covers 13 residues. The CDR3 protein is CASSLAQGETQYF. Written as DNA, the CDR3 is TGTGCCAGCAGTTTAGCACAGGGAGAGACCCAGTACTTC.

V gene TRBV10-3 combines with J gene TRBJ2-7; a weak D match, TRBD2 (5 bases). This CDR3 has 11 amino acids. Trimming took off 8 bases at V and 5 bases at J, with 10 bases between the two ends. Germline CDR1 reads ENHRY; CDR2 reads SYGVKD. CDR3 nucleotide sequence: TGTGCCATCGGGCCGGGAAACGAGCAGTACTTC. Translation gives CAIGPGNEQYF.

The J gene is TRBJ2-7, the V gene TRBV27, with 12 bases that match TRBD2. CDR3 size: 15 residues. With 6 bases clipped from V and 5 bases from J, the junction kept 8 bases outside the gene matches. The germline V gene has CDR1 MNHEY and CDR2 SMNVEV (reference sequence). In DNA form, the CDR3 reads TGTGCCAGCAGCATTATGACTAGCGGGAGCCACGAGCAGTACTTC. Its protein is CASSIMTSGSHEQYF.

The chain is built from TRBV9 and TRBJ2-1; 11 bases map to TRBD2. CDR3 size: 15 residues. V lost 3 bases to trimming and J lost 2 bases; unmatched junction nucleotides: 1. Germline values: CDR1 SGDLS, CDR2 YYNGEE. CDR3 loop: CASSETSGTYNEQFF. CDR3 bases: TGTGCCAGCAGCGAGACTAGCGGGACCTACAATGAGCAGTTCTTC.

This clone showed up just a few times. The chain links TRBV7-9 to TRBJ1-5; 7 nucleotides match TRBD1. CDR3 size: 16 residues. The germline V gene encodes CDR1 SEHNR and CDR2 FQNEAQ (reference sequence). The V and J ends lost 0 bases and 2 bases, in that order; junction bases with no gene match: 4. CDR3 sequence (DNA): TGTGCCAGCAGCTTAGCAAAAGGGGGCGGCAATCAGCCCCAGCATTTT. Translating it yields CASSLAKGGGNQPQHF. Full variable domain (rest looked up from reference TRBV7-9 and TRBJ1-5): DTGVSQNPRHKITKRGQNVTFRCDPISEHNRLYWYRQTLGQGPEFLTYFQNEAQLEKSRLLSDRFSAERPKGSFSTLEIQRTEQGDSAMYLCASSLAKGGGNQPQHFGDGTRLSIL.